One and the same sample provided the 20 T cell receptor beta chains below, sequenced in a study of cytomegalovirus exposure and HLA in healthy donors. PCR amplification relied on 60 Vbeta primers (plus 13 Jbeta primers). TCRdb's copy holds only in-frame clones and misses some; the assay was immunoSEQ multiplex PCR. The sample shows approximately 52,000 clones, and around 12% sits with its ten largest clones. The sequenced sample was PBMCs. The receptors here all came from a woman aged 60 to 75 in good health and CMV-seropositive.

The chain is built from TRBV5-4 and TRBJ1-2, with 8 bases identical to TRBD1. The CDR3 sequence is 14 residues long. In germline, CDR1 is SGHNT, CDR2 YYREEE (reference sequence). V shed 1 base and J 3 bases; nucleotides not matched to a gene: 2. CDR3 nucleotides: TGTGCCAGCAGCTTGAACAGGGGGGACTATGGCTACACCTTC. Its translation: CASSLNRGDYGYTF.

The chain couples TRBV5-1 to TRBJ2-7; TRBD1 matches at 8 bases. The V gene end was trimmed by 4 bases and the J gene end by 7 bases; junction bases not matched to a gene: 13. Germline V gives CDR1 SGHRS, CDR2 YFSETQ. The CDR3 totals 15 residues. The CDR3 is CASSETGQAALEQYF. CDR3 sequence (DNA): TGCGCCAGCAGCGAAACGGGACAGGCCGCATTAGAGCAGTACTTC.

The rearrangement uses TRBV6-5 and TRBJ1-2; 7 nucleotides line up with TRBD1. V was pared by 5 bases and J by 7 bases, with 13 bases of the junction left unmatched. The CDR3 totals 15 residues. Looked up from germline, CDR1 is MNHEY and CDR2 is SVGAGI. DNA of the CDR3: TGTGCCAGCAGTCCCTGGGACAGCAATGCGGGTGGCTACACCTTC. Its translation is CASSPWDSNAGGYTF.

The V and J genes are TRBV18 and TRBJ2-2; TRBD1 might be the D (5 bases). V was cut by 3 bases and J by 8 bases, with 16 bases left in between. CDR3 length: 15 residues. Germline V gene lookup returns CDR1 KGHSH and CDR2 LQKENI. The chain's CDR3 is CASSPRQLKGGELFF. CDR3 in DNA: TGTGCCAGCTCACCGAGACAGCTCAAAGGGGGGGAGCTGTTTTTT. Combining the CDR3 with reference TRBV18 and TRBJ2-2 gives the whole variable domain NAGVMQNPRHLVRRRGQEARLRCSPMKGHSHVYWYRQLPEEGLKFMVYLQKENIIDESGMPKERFSAEFPKEGPSILRIQQVVRGDSAAYFCASSPRQLKGGELFFGEGSRLTVL.

V usage is TRBV15 and J usage is TRBJ1-5; TRBD1 might be the D (6 bases). Germline CDR1 and CDR2: LNHNV and YYDKDF (reference sequence). This CDR3 region has 18 residues. With 8 bases removed from V and 0 bases from J, the gap between germline ends came to 23 bases. The CDR3 DNA sequence: TGTGCCACCGTCGACGGCGGCAGGGGCGTAAGTAGCAATCAGCCCCAGCATTTT. Protein sequence: CATVDGGRGVSSNQPQHF.

The V call is TRBV6-5, the J call TRBJ1-1, with a possible D match to TRBD1 (5 bases). V dropped 4 bases and J dropped 6 bases, with 18 bases sitting between them. The CDR3 sequence is 15 residues long. Germline assignment: CDR1 MNHEY and CDR2 SVGAGI. CDR3 DNA sequence: TGTGCCAGCAGTTCACAACAGGCTTTCGCCGCTGAAGCTTTCTTT. Protein product: CASSSQQAFAAEAFF.

The chain joins TRBV28 to TRBJ2-7; 7 bases map to TRBD2. Per the germline V gene, CDR1 is MDHEN and CDR2 is SYDVKM. V shed 4 bases and J 7 bases; nucleotides not matched to a gene: 13. The length of the CDR3 is 15 residues. CDR3 in DNA: TGTGCCAGCAGTTGGGGGGGTGTGGGGGATGGTGAGCAGTACTTC. Its translation: CASSWGGVGDGEQYF.

The gene calls are TRBV4-1 and TRBJ2-7; 8 bases are a match to TRBD2. Germline CDR1 is MGHRA and CDR2 is YSYEKL. Losses at the gene ends were 3 bases for V and 1 base for J; bases not matched to a gene: 5. This CDR3 comprises 15 residues. Written as DNA, the CDR3 is TGCGCCAGCAGCCAGCCAACTAGCGGATCCTACGAGCAGTACTTC. Residues: CASSQPTSGSYEQYF.

The chain recombines TRBV10-3 with TRBJ2-3; D possibly corresponds to TRBD2 (6 bases). From germline, CDR1 is ENHRY and CDR2 SYGVKD. This CDR3 has 15 residues. V shed 2 bases and J shed 3 bases, with 12 bases lying between them. CDR3 sequence reads: CAISEMTSLTDTQYF. CDR3 nucleotide sequence: TGTGCCATCAGTGAGATGACTAGTTTAACAGATACGCAGTATTTT.

The chain links TRBV15 to TRBJ2-2, with 8 bases fitting TRBD1. This CDR3 comprises 15 residues. The germline V gene has CDR1 LNHNV and CDR2 YYDKDF (reference sequence). Losses at the gene ends were 0 bases for V and 7 bases for J; bases not matched to a gene: 4. CDR3 region: CATSRDAGGGGELFF. CDR3 DNA sequence: TGTGCCACCAGCAGAGATGCAGGGGGCGGCGGGGAGCTGTTTTTT.

The V call is TRBV5-8, the J call TRBJ2-5; the D gene is possibly TRBD1 (5 bases). The V end was cut by 4 bases, the J end by 2 bases, with 21 bases between. The V gene's germline CDR1 is SGHTS and CDR2 YDEGEE. The CDR3 is 17 amino acids. For the CDR3, the DNA is TGTGCCAGCAGCGTGGACGGTCGGACAAGCCTACAAGAGACCCAGTACTTC. It translates to CASSVDGRTSLQETQYF.

As DNA, the CDR3 is TGTGCCAGCAGTGAAGTTTTAGCGGGGGGTTACAATGAGCAGTTCTTC. It encodes CASSEVLAGGYNEQFF. The chain joins TRBV6-1 to TRBJ2-1; 10 nucleotides align to TRBD2. Germline CDR1 and CDR2: MNHNS and SASEGT. The length of the CDR3 is 16 residues. Losses at the gene ends were 1 base for V and 4 bases for J; bases not matched to a gene: 4.

The chain uses TRBV7-8 and TRBJ2-1, with 8 bases that match TRBD1. This CDR3 comprises 15 residues. V shed 4 bases, J shed 10 bases, and the junction held 12 bases outside the gene matches. CDR1 is SGHVS, CDR2 FQNEAQ, per germline. The CDR3 protein is CASSSDRAKGGEQFF. The CDR3 DNA sequence: TGTGCCAGCAGCTCGGACAGGGCGAAAGGGGGAGAGCAGTTCTTC.

This rearrangement joins TRBV6-6 to TRBJ2-1; TRBD1 agrees at 9 bases. This CDR3 region has 14 residues. Trimming took 2 bases from V and 14 from J; bases not matched to a gene: 10. Per the germline V gene, CDR1 is MNHNY and CDR2 is SVGAGI (reference sequence). CDR3 nucleotide sequence: TGTGCCAGCAGTTACCCTCAACAGGGGGCGATGAAGTTCTTC. Translated, it gives CASSYPQQGAMKFF.

V usage is TRBV9 and J usage is TRBJ2-1; the D gene is possibly TRBD1 (6 bases). Germline V lookup: CDR1 SGDLS, CDR2 YYNGEE. CDR3 length equals 15 residues. The V and J ends lost 0 bases and 2 bases respectively, with 9 bases between them. The CDR3 protein is CASSVETGTYNEQFF. DNA for the CDR3: TGTGCCAGCAGCGTAGAGACAGGTACCTACAATGAGCAGTTCTTC.

With regard to this clone: The sample holds other DNA sequences that translate to the same CDR3. This sequence joins TRBV7-9 and TRBJ1-2; 7 bases are shared with TRBD1. The CDR3 covers 17 residues. Per the germline V gene, CDR1 is SEHNR and CDR2 is FQNEAQ (reference sequence). The junction had 16 bases not matched to a gene; V was cut back by 5 bases and J by 4 bases. The CDR3 loop is CASSPPLRQGLGYGYTF. For the CDR3, the DNA is TGTGCCAGCAGCCCACCCCTGAGACAGGGCCTAGGCTATGGCTACACCTTC.

The chain is built from TRBV9 and TRBJ2-7; tentative D call: TRBD2 (6 bases). CDR3 length: 14 amino acids. Between the trimmed V and J ends, which lost 0 bases and 1 base, there was a span of 8 bases. Germline CDR1 and CDR2: SGDLS and YYNGEE. The CDR3 DNA sequence: TGTGCCAGCAGCGTAGTAAGCGGGTCCTACGAGCAGTACTTC. It specifies CASSVVSGSYEQYF.

The CDR3 loop reads CASSQDLGGFSDSYNSPLHF. Here the CDR3 DNA reads TGCGCCAGCAGCCAAGACCTAGGAGGGTTCAGTGACTCCTATAATTCACCCCTCCACTTT. The chain links TRBV4-3 to TRBJ1-6; D ambiguous. CDR3 size: 20 residues. The germline V gene has CDR1 LGHNA and CDR2 YSLEER. V gave up 0 bases and J gave up 0 bases, with 18 bases separating them.

The chain is built from TRBV10-3 and TRBJ1-1; TRBD1 aligns across 11 bases. Losses at the gene ends were 2 bases for V and 6 bases for J; bases not matched to a gene: 2. CDR3 length equals 14 residues. CDR1 and CDR2 from the germline V gene are ENHRY and SYGVKD. In DNA form, the CDR3 reads TGTGCCATCAGTGAGGGACAGGGGGCTTCTGAAGCTTTCTTT. It encodes CAISEGQGASEAFF.

The V gene is TRBV4-1, the J gene TRBJ1-5; D might be TRBD1 (5 bases). The CDR3 sequence is 17 residues long. V was shortened by 6 bases and J by 1 base, with 19 bases between the two germline ends. CDR1 is MGHRA, CDR2 YSYEKL, per germline. CDR3 residues: CASSHGGLGGSNQPQHF. The CDR3 nucleotides are TGCGCCAGCAGTCATGGTGGCCTGGGGGGGAGCAATCAGCCCCAGCATTTT.